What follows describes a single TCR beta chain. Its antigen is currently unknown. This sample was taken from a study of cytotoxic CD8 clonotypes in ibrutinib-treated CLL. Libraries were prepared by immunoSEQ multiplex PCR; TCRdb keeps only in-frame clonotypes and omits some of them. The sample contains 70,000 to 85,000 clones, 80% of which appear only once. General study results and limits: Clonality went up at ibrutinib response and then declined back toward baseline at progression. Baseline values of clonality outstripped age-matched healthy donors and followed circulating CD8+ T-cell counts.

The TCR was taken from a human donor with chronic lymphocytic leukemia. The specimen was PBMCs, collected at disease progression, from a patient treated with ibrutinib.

CDR3 coding DNA: TGTGCCTGGAGTGTCAGGGGGTATCGGACTGAAGCTTTCTTT. This codes for CAWSVRGYRTEAFF. The chain carries TRBV30 and TRBJ1-1, with 7 nucleotides matching TRBD1. J lost 5 bases, V lost 0 bases, and 6 bases had no gene match. The germline V gene has CDR1 GTSNPN and CDR2 SVGIG (reference sequence). This CDR3 region has 14 residues.